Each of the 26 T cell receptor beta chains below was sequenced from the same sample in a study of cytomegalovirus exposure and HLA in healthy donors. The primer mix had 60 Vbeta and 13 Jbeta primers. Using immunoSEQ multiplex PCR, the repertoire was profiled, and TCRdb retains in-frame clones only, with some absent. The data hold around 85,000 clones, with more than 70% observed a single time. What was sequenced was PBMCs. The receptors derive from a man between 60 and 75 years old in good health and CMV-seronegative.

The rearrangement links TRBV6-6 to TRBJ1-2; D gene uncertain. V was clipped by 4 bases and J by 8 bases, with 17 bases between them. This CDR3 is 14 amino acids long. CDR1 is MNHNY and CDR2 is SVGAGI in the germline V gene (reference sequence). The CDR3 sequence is CASSFTNGEGGYTF. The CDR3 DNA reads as TGTGCCAGCAGTTTTACAAATGGGGAGGGAGGCTACACCTTC.

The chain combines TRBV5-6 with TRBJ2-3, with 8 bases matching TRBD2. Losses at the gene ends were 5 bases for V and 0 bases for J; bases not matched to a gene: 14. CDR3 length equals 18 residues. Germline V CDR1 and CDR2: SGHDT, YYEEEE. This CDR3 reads CASSSFSLAGPSTDTQYF. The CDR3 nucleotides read TGTGCCAGCAGTTCGTTCTCATTAGCGGGGCCTAGCACAGATACGCAGTATTTT.

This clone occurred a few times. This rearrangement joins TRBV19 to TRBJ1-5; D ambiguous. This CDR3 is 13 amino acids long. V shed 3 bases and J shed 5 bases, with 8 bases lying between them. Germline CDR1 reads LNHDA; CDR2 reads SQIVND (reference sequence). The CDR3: CASSMAPYQPQHF. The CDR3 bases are TGTGCCAGTAGTATGGCACCTTATCAGCCCCAGCATTTT.

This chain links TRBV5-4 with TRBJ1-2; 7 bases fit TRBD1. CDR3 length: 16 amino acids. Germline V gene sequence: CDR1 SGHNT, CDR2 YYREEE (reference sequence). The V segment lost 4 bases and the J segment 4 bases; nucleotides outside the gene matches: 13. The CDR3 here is CASSPDRVPDTYGYTF. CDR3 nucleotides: TGTGCCAGCAGCCCTGACAGGGTCCCAGACACCTATGGCTACACCTTC.

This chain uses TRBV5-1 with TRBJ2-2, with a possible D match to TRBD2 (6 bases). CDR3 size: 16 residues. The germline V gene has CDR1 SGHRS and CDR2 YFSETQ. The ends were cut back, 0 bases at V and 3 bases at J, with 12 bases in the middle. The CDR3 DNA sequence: TGCGCCAGCAGCTTGGCTCCGGAGGGGCACACCGGGGAGCTGTTTTTT. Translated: CASSLAPEGHTGELFF.

CDR3: CASSLGASTYEQYF. CDR3 DNA sequence: TGCGCCAGCAGCTTGGGGGCCTCCACCTACGAGCAGTACTTC. The chain uses TRBV5-1 and TRBJ2-7; D is undetermined. In germline, CDR1 is SGHRS, CDR2 YFSETQ. V lost 0 bases and J 2 bases, leaving 9 bases between the germline ends. This CDR3 comprises 14 residues.

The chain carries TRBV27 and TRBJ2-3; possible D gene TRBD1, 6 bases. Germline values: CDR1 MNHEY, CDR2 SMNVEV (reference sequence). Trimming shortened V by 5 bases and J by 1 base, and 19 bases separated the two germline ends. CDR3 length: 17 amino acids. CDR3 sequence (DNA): TGTGCCAGCAGTATCACCGTCAGACAGGCAGGCACAGATACGCAGTATTTT. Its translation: CASSITVRQAGTDTQYF.

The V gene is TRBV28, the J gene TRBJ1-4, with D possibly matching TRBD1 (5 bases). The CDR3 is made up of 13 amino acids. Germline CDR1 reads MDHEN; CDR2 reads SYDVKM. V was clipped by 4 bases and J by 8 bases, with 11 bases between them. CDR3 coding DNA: TGTGCCAGCAGTTGGGACTCTTCGGAAAAACTGTTTTTT. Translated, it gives CASSWDSSEKLFF.

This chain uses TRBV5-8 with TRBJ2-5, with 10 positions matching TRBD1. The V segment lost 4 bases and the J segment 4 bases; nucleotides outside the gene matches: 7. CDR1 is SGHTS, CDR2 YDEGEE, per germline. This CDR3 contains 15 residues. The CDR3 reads CASSPLTGGVETQYF. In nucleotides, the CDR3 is TGTGCCAGCAGCCCTTTGACAGGGGGCGTAGAGACCCAGTACTTC.

The CDR3 region has the DNA TGTGCCAGCAGCCCGGGGGACAGGGTCAATTCACCCCTCCACTTT. Encoded protein: CASSPGDRVNSPLHF. This chain joins TRBV14 and TRBJ1-6; TRBD1 agrees at 9 bases. This CDR3 region has 15 residues. V lost 4 bases and J lost 7; bases outside the gene matches: 5. Germline V lookup: CDR1 SGHDN, CDR2 FVKESK.

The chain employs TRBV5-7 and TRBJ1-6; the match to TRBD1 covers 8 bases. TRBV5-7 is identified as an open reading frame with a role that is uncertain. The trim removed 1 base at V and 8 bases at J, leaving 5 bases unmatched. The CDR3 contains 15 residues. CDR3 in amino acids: CASSLLDRADSPLHF. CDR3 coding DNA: TGTGCCAGCAGCTTGTTGGACAGGGCTGATTCACCCCTCCACTTT.

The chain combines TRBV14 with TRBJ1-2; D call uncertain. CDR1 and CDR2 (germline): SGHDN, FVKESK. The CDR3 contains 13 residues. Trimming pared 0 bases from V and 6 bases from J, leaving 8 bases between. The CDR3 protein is CASSQEYINGYTF. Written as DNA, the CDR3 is TGTGCCAGCAGCCAAGAGTACATCAATGGCTACACCTTC.

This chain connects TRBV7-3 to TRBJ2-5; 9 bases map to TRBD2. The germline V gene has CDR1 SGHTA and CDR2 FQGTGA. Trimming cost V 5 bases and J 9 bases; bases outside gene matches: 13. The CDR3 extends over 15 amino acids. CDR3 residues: CASSPLAGVSTAQYF. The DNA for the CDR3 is TGTGCCAGCAGCCCGTTAGCGGGGGTATCGACGGCCCAGTACTTC.

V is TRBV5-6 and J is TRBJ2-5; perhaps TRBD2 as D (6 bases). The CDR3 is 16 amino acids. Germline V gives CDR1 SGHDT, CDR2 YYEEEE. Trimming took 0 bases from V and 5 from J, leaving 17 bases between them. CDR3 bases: TGTGCCAGCAGCTTGGGGCCCCAGGGCGGGAAGGAGACCCAGTACTTC. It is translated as CASSLGPQGGKETQYF.

The CDR3, as DNA: TGTGCCAGCAGCTTAGATGGGGAGACTGAAGCTTTCTTT. Its translation is CASSLDGETEAFF. The chain carries TRBV11-3 and TRBJ1-1; D gene ambiguous. Trimming stripped 0 bases from V and 5 bases from J, with 7 bases between. The CDR3 is made up of 13 amino acids. Per the germline V gene, CDR1 is SGHNT and CDR2 is YENEEA.

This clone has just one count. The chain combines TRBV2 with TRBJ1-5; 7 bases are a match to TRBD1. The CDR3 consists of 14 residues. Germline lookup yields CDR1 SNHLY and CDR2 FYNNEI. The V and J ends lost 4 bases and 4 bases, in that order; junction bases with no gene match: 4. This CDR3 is CASSVQQGNQPQHF. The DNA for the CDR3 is TGTGCCAGCAGTGTACAACAGGGGAATCAGCCCCAGCATTTT.

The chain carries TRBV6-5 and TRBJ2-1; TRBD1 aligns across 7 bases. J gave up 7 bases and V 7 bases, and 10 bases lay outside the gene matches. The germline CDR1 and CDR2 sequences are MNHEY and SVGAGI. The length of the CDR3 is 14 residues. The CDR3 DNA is TGTGCCAGCATGTCACAGGGGACGACGAATGAGCAGTTCTTC. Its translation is CASMSQGTTNEQFF.

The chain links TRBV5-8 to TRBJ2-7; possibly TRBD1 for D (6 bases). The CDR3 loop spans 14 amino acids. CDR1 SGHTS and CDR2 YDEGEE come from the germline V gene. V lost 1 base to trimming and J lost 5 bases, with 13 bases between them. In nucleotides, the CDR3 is TGTGCCAGCAGCTTGAGTGGGGGCGCCAACGAGCAGTACTTC. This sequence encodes CASSLSGGANEQYF. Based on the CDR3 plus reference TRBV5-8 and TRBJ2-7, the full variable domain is EAGVTQSPTHLIKTRGQQATLRCSPISGHTSVYWYQQALGLGLQFLLWYDEGEERNRGNFPPRFSGRQFPNYSSELNVNALELEDSALYLCASSLSGGANEQYFGPGTRLTVT.

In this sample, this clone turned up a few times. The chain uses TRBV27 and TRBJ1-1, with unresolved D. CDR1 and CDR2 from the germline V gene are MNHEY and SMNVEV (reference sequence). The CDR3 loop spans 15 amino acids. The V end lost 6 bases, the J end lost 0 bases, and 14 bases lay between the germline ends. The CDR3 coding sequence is TGTGCCAGCAGGCAGGCCGGGAGGGTGAACACTGAAGCTTTCTTT. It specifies CASRQAGRVNTEAFF.

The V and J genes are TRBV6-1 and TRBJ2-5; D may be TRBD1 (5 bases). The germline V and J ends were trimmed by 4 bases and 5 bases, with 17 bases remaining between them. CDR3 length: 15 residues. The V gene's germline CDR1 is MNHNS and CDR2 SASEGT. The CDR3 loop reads CASSVIPQGSETQYF. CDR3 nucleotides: TGTGCCAGCAGTGTGATCCCTCAGGGTTCCGAGACCCAGTACTTC.

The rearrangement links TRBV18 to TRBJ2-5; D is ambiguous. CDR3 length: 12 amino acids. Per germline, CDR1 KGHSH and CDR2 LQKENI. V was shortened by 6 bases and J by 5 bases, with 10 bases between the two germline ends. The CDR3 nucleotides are TGTGCCAGCTCCCCTATCGGGGAGACCCAGTACTTC. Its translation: CASSPIGETQYF.

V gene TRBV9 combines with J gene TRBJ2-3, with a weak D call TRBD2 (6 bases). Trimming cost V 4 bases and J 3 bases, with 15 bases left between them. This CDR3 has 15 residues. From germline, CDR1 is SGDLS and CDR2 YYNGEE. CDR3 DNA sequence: TGTGCCAGCAGCATTAGGGCCCTAGCGACAGATACGCAGTATTTT. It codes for CASSIRALATDTQYF.

DNA of the CDR3: TGTGCCAGCAAGCCCATCGGGGGGACCAACTATGGCTACACCTTC. Its protein is CASKPIGGTNYGYTF. This sequence joins TRBV27 and TRBJ1-2; TRBD1 might be the D (5 bases). Trimming took 7 bases from V and 2 from J, leaving 17 bases between them. CDR3 length: 15 amino acids. The V gene's germline CDR1 is MNHEY and CDR2 SMNVEV (reference sequence).

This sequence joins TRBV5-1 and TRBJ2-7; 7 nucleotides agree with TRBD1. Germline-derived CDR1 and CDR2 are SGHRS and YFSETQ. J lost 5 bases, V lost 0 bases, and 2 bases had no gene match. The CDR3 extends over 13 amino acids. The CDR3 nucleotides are TGCGCCAGCAGCTTGGGACAGGGAGACGAGCAGTACTTC. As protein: CASSLGQGDEQYF.

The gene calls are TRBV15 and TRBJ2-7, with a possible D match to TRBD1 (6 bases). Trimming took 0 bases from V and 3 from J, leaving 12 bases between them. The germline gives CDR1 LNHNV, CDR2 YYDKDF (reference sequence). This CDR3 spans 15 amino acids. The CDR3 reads CATSRDLQGRYEQYF. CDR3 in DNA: TGTGCCACCAGCAGAGACCTCCAGGGGCGCTACGAGCAGTACTTC.

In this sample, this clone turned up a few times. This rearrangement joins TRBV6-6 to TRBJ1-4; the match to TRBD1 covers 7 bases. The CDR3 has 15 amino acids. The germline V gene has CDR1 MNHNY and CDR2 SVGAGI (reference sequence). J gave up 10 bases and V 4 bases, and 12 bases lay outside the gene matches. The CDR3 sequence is CASSSAGDSMSKLFF. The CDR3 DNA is TGTGCCAGCAGTTCAGCCGGGGACAGCATGTCAAAACTGTTTTTT.